Below, 11 T cell receptor beta chains from the same sample are listed, as sequenced in a study of T cell changes during pregnancy in multiple sclerosis. The assay was immunoSEQ multiplex PCR, and TCRdb's table has in-frame clones only and misses some. This sample yields about 39,000 clones, of which 75% to 95% are seen a single time; roughly 1.8% belongs to the top ten. The specimen was CD4+ T cells from peripheral blood mononuclear cells, collected after pregnancy. Receptors were obtained from a female donor in good health, enrolled as a control in a pregnancy study.

The chain carries TRBV5-4 and TRBJ2-7, with D tentatively TRBD2 (6 bases). The germline V gene encodes CDR1 SGHNT and CDR2 YYREEE (reference sequence). This CDR3 comprises 15 residues. V lost 1 base and J 6 bases, leaving 17 bases between the germline ends. The CDR3 nucleotides read TGTGCCAGCAGCTTGCCGGGGCGGGATCAGGGCGAGCAGTACTTC. Translation gives CASSLPGRDQGEQYF. The full variable domain, its missing parts supplied by reference TRBV5-4 and TRBJ2-7, is ETGVTQSPTHLIKTRGQQVTLRCSSQSGHNTVSWYQQALGQGPQFIFQYYREEENGRGNFPPRFSGLQFPNYSSELNVNALELDDSALYLCASSLPGRDQGEQYFGPGTRLTVT.

The chain couples TRBV11-2 to TRBJ1-4, with a tentative D call TRBD1 (5 bases). The CDR3 runs 13 residues. Germline V lookup: CDR1 SGHAT, CDR2 FQNNGV. Trimming removed 6 bases at V and 6 bases at J, with 11 bases between. The CDR3 bases are TGTGCCAGCAGTCCCCCGGGGGATGAAAAACTGTTTTTT. Protein product: CASSPPGDEKLFF.

As concerns this clone: The junction differs from germline at one of its ends, possibly a read error. The chain employs TRBV30 and TRBJ1-5; 7 positions match TRBD1. Germline-derived CDR1 and CDR2 are GTSNPN and SVGIG (reference sequence). The length of the CDR3 is 15 residues. The CDR3: CAWSVRDSWNRPQHF. The CDR3 region has the DNA TGTGCCTGGAGTGTACGGGACAGCTGGAATCGGCCCCAGCATTTT.

The chain couples TRBV2 to TRBJ1-4; tentative D call: TRBD1 (5 bases). V was cut by 2 bases and J by 7 bases, with 11 bases left in between. The CDR3 is 14 amino acids. From germline, CDR1 is SNHLY and CDR2 FYNNEI. The DNA for the CDR3 is TGTGCCAGCAGTGAAAATTTGGGGGGTGAAAAACTGTTTTTT. Translation: CASSENLGGEKLFF.

V usage is TRBV4-1 and J usage is TRBJ2-3; TRBD2 agrees at 7 bases. V gave up 4 bases and J gave up 4 bases; unmatched junction bases: 11. Germline values: CDR1 MGHRA, CDR2 YSYEKL. This CDR3 has 16 amino acids. The CDR3 region is CASSPRSGGWSDTQYF. CDR3 in DNA: TGCGCCAGCAGCCCTCGGTCGGGGGGATGGTCAGATACGCAGTATTTT.

V gene TRBV7-8 combines with J gene TRBJ2-3; 9 bases fit TRBD1. The junction had 2 bases not matched to a gene; V was cut back by 5 bases and J by 2 bases. This CDR3 comprises 14 residues. CDR1 is SGHVS and CDR2 is FQNEAQ in the germline V gene. CDR3 amino acids: CASSRDRVTDTQYF. The CDR3 DNA sequence: TGTGCCAGCAGCCGGGACAGGGTCACAGATACGCAGTATTTT.

The chain carries TRBV5-8 and TRBJ2-7, with 7 positions matching TRBD2. Looked up from germline, CDR1 is SGHTS and CDR2 is YDEGEE. V was pared by 1 base and J by 2 bases, with 3 bases of the junction left unmatched. The CDR3 runs 14 residues. The CDR3 DNA follows: TGTGCCAGCAGCTTGTTGCTAGCGGCCTACGAGCAGTACTTC. Amino acid sequence: CASSLLLAAYEQYF. Based on the CDR3 plus reference TRBV5-8 and TRBJ2-7, the full variable domain is EAGVTQSPTHLIKTRGQQATLRCSPISGHTSVYWYQQALGLGLQFLLWYDEGEERNRGNFPPRFSGRQFPNYSSELNVNALELEDSALYLCASSLLLAAYEQYFGPGTRLTVT.

The chain uses TRBV2 and TRBJ2-4; D possibly corresponds to TRBD2 (9 bases). V lost 5 bases and J lost 8, with 19 bases in between. Germline lookup yields CDR1 SNHLY and CDR2 FYNNEI. This CDR3 is built from 15 residues. This CDR3 reads CASSTSGGGRDIQYF. The CDR3 DNA sequence: TGTGCCAGCAGTACCTCAGGGGGCGGGAGGGACATTCAGTACTTC.

The rearrangement uses TRBV15 and TRBJ1-3; D gene ambiguous. The CDR3 covers 15 residues. The V and J ends lost 1 base and 0 bases respectively, with 7 bases between them. Germline V CDR1 and CDR2: LNHNV, YYDKDF (reference sequence). The CDR3 region is CATSRGASSGNTIYF. DNA for the CDR3: TGTGCCACCAGCAGAGGGGCCAGCTCTGGAAACACCATATATTTT.

The J gene is TRBJ1-1, the V gene TRBV28; D might be TRBD1 (6 bases). Germline loops: CDR1 MDHEN, CDR2 SYDVKM. The CDR3 consists of 12 residues. Trimming took 6 bases from V and 8 from J, leaving 13 bases between them. The CDR3 is CASSRGGAEAFF. DNA for the CDR3: TGTGCCAGCAGCCGAGGGGGGGCGGAAGCTTTCTTT.

The chain is built from TRBV5-4 and TRBJ2-7, with a tentative D call TRBD1 (5 bases). Trimming left V 4 bases short and J 2 bases short, with 10 bases between. The CDR3 length is 13 residues. Germline V gene lookup returns CDR1 SGHNT and CDR2 YYREEE (reference sequence). CDR3 nucleotide sequence: TGTGCCAGCAGCACCGACAGTCCCTACGAGCAGTACTTC. Translation gives CASSTDSPYEQYF.